The 18 T cell receptor beta chains listed next were all sequenced from one sample in a study of cytomegalovirus exposure and HLA in healthy donors. The PCR made use of 60 Vbeta and 13 Jbeta primers. Produced via immunoSEQ multiplex PCR; TCRdb's table is partial and in-frame only. This table has some 90,000 clones, 76% appearing once. Input material: PBMCs. Source of these receptors: a man aged 35 to 55 in good health and CMV-seronegative.

V and J are TRBV5-6 and TRBJ1-5; tentative D call: TRBD1 (6 bases). CDR1 is SGHDT, CDR2 YYEEEE, per germline. V was cut by 4 bases and J by 2 bases, with 16 bases left in between. This CDR3 comprises 16 residues. The CDR3 protein is CASSLGGLTRNQPQHF. The CDR3 bases are TGTGCCAGCAGCCTCGGGGGGCTTACGCGCAATCAGCCCCAGCATTTT.

The chain combines TRBV29-1 with TRBJ2-7; TRBD1 is a possible D gene (5 bases). CDR1 SQVTM and CDR2 ANQGSEA come from the germline V gene. The CDR3 consists of 12 residues. V gave up 4 bases and J gave up 7 bases, with 14 bases separating them. The CDR3 region is CSVVQGLEEQYF. The DNA of the CDR3 is TGCAGCGTTGTCCAGGGATTGGAGGAGCAGTACTTC.

The chain couples TRBV7-9 to TRBJ1-4, with unresolved D. The CDR3 sequence is 14 residues long. Trimming stripped 1 base from V and 8 bases from J, with 11 bases between. Germline CDR1 is SEHNR and CDR2 is FQNEAQ (reference sequence). The CDR3 nucleotides read TGTGCCAGCAGCTTAGAGGGAGGAGGGGAAAAACTGTTTTTT. Protein: CASSLEGGGEKLFF.

This clone was counted only a few times. The chain couples TRBV28 to TRBJ1-1, with D uncertain. The CDR3 contains 14 residues. The V and J ends lost 2 bases and 2 bases respectively, with 9 bases between them. CDR1 is MDHEN and CDR2 is SYDVKM in the germline V gene. The CDR3: CASSLGIRNTEAFF. The CDR3 DNA follows: TGTGCCAGCAGTTTAGGCATCCGAAACACTGAAGCTTTCTTT.

This clone occurred once. The CDR3 nucleotides read TGTGCCAGCAGCCCCCGGGGGGGCCTCGGCTACGAGCAGTACTTC. Protein: CASSPRGGLGYEQYF. V and J are TRBV5-4 and TRBJ2-5, with 8 bases matching TRBD2. The assigned J gene may be wrong: the sequence end matches TRBJ2-7 better. The CDR3 is 15 residues long. Per the germline V gene, CDR1 is SGHNT and CDR2 is YYREEE (reference sequence).

J is TRBJ1-5 and V is TRBV6-4, with TRBD1 identical over 8 bases. The CDR3 has 19 amino acids. J gave up 4 bases and V 0 bases, and 14 bases lay outside the gene matches. The germline V gene has CDR1 MRHNA and CDR2 SNTAGT. The CDR3, as DNA: TGTGCCAGCAGTGACTCGAAACCGACCCCCGGACAGGGAAATCAGCCCCAGCATTTT. Translation gives CASSDSKPTPGQGNQPQHF.

This clone has just a few counts. The chain couples TRBV18 to TRBJ1-6; 10 nucleotides agree with TRBD1. This CDR3 has 14 amino acids. The V segment lost 4 bases and the J segment 10 bases; nucleotides outside the gene matches: 4. CDR1 is KGHSH, CDR2 LQKENI, per germline. CDR3 nucleotides: TGTGCCAGCTCACAGGGACAGGGGCACTCACCCCTCCACTTT. Translating gives CASSQGQGHSPLHF. The full variable domain, in which reference TRBV18 and TRBJ1-6 provide the parts outside the CDR3, is NAGVMQNPRHLVRRRGQEARLRCSPMKGHSHVYWYRQLPEEGLKFMVYLQKENIIDESGMPKERFSAEFPKEGPSILRIQQVVRGDSAAYFCASSQGQGHSPLHFGNGTRLTVT.

This chain uses TRBV4-3 with TRBJ1-3; TRBD1 is a possible D gene (5 bases). Germline assignment: CDR1 LGHNA and CDR2 YSLEER. Trimming pared 2 bases from V and 1 base from J, leaving 12 bases between. This CDR3 comprises 16 residues. The DNA for the CDR3 is TGCGCCAGCAGCCAACACATTACAGGTTCTGGAAACACCATATATTTT. Protein: CASSQHITGSGNTIYF.

The chain joins TRBV9 to TRBJ2-1; 13 bases fit TRBD2. Germline CDR1 and CDR2: SGDLS and YYNGEE. The CDR3 sequence is 15 residues long. V dropped 4 bases and J dropped 6; count of bases not matched to a gene: 4. The CDR3 protein is CASSTLAGGPNEQFF. CDR3 DNA sequence: TGTGCCAGCAGCACACTAGCGGGGGGGCCCAATGAGCAGTTCTTC.

The rearrangement joins TRBV11-3 to TRBJ2-3; D is perhaps TRBD1 (7 bases). Trimming cost V 4 bases and J 1 base, with 18 bases left between them. The CDR3 runs 17 residues. From germline, CDR1 is SGHNT and CDR2 YENEEA. Written as DNA, the CDR3 is TGTGCCAGCAGCTCACCCCTCAGGGGGGCCGGCACAGATACGCAGTATTTT. Encoded protein: CASSSPLRGAGTDTQYF.

Comments on this clone: Compared with germline, one end of the junction differs, possibly owing to a read error. Within the sample, other DNA sequences also encode this same CDR3. J is TRBJ2-5 and V is TRBV10-3; TRBD2 agrees at 8 bases. Germline loops: CDR1 ENHRY, CDR2 SYGVKD. This CDR3 is built from 15 residues. Written as DNA, the CDR3 is TGCGCCATCAGTGAGGAGCGGGGGTTCCAAGAGACCCAGTACTTC. This gives the protein CAISEERGFQETQYF.

This clone was seen only once. The chain combines TRBV28 with TRBJ1-1; maybe TRBD1 (6 bases). Trimming shortened V by 10 bases and J by 4 bases, and 19 bases separated the two germline ends. The CDR3 is made up of 14 amino acids. Per the germline V gene, CDR1 is MDHEN and CDR2 is SYDVKM. The CDR3 sequence: CAILGQTRGTEAFF. The CDR3, as DNA: TGTGCCATCCTTGGACAGACCAGGGGCACTGAAGCTTTCTTT.

The chain links TRBV18 to TRBJ2-5; D perhaps matches TRBD1 (6 bases). The CDR3 has 15 residues. Trimming cost V 3 bases and J 0 bases, with 11 bases left between them. Germline CDR1 and CDR2: KGHSH and LQKENI. CDR3 residues: CASSPFGTNQETQYF. DNA of the CDR3: TGTGCCAGCTCACCCTTCGGGACAAACCAAGAGACCCAGTACTTC. The full variable domain, with the rest looked up from reference TRBV18 and TRBJ2-5, is NAGVMQNPRHLVRRRGQEARLRCSPMKGHSHVYWYRQLPEEGLKFMVYLQKENIIDESGMPKERFSAEFPKEGPSILRIQQVVRGDSAAYFCASSPFGTNQETQYFGPGTRLLVL.

The chain combines TRBV4-2 with TRBJ1-4, with D unclear. Germline V lookup: CDR1 LGHNA, CDR2 YNFKEQ. V was cut by 1 base and J by 8 bases, with 14 bases left in between. This CDR3 comprises 15 residues. The CDR3 here is CASSQGREGEEKLFF. The CDR3 DNA reads TGTGCCAGCAGCCAAGGGAGGGAGGGAGAAGAAAAACTGTTTTTT.

This chain joins TRBV30 and TRBJ1-6, with D hard to call. This CDR3 spans 14 amino acids. Germline values: CDR1 GTSNPN, CDR2 SVGIG (reference sequence). The V end was cut by 1 base, the J end by 6 bases, with 10 bases between. This CDR3 reads CAWSDGVGNSPLHF. The CDR3 nucleotides read TGTGCCTGGAGTGACGGGGTTGGTAATTCACCCCTCCACTTT.

The CDR3 is CASSWDRVSKEQYF. Here the CDR3 DNA reads TGTGCCAGCAGTTGGGACAGGGTCTCGAAAGAGCAGTACTTC. The chain is built from TRBV6-1 and TRBJ2-7; 9 positions agree with TRBD1. The CDR3 is made up of 14 amino acids. Germline lookup yields CDR1 MNHNS and CDR2 SASEGT. Trimming cost V 5 bases and J 7 bases; bases outside gene matches: 9.

This clone was picked up one time. The V gene is TRBV5-1, the J gene TRBJ2-7; TRBD1 matches 9 bases. Trimming at V came to 5 bases and at J to 6 bases, leaving 9 bases not matched to a gene. Germline values: CDR1 SGHRS, CDR2 YFSETQ. The CDR3 loop spans 14 amino acids. The CDR3 DNA reads as TGCGCCAGCAGTAGACCGGGACAGGGAGGCGAGCAGTACTTC. Its translation: CASSRPGQGGEQYF.

The rearrangement joins TRBV7-3 to TRBJ1-1; D may be TRBD1 (6 bases). The CDR3 extends over 13 amino acids. The V and J ends lost 5 bases and 8 bases respectively, with 15 bases between them. Per the germline V gene, CDR1 is SGHTA and CDR2 is FQGTGA. This CDR3 is CASSPLGQTEAFF. The DNA for the CDR3 is TGTGCCAGCAGCCCTCTTGGACAGACAGAAGCTTTCTTT.